The 32 T cell receptor beta chains listed next were all sequenced from one sample in a study of blood T cell repertoires in COVID-19. Using immunoSEQ multiplex PCR, the repertoire was profiled, and TCRdb retains in-frame clones only, with some absent. The repertoire consists of some 110,000 clones, with roughly 82% occurring once and the leading ten covering roughly 5.4%. The specimen sequenced was peripheral blood. These receptors came from a human donor in a cohort sampled during active COVID-19.

The rearrangement links TRBV9 to TRBJ2-7, with TRBD2 as a possible D gene (6 bases). Per the germline V gene, CDR1 is SGDLS and CDR2 is YYNGEE. The ends were cut back, 3 bases at V and 0 bases at J, with 13 bases in the middle. The CDR3 covers 15 residues. The CDR3 DNA is TGTGCCAGCAGCGGGCGGGACTCGAGCTCCTACGAGCAGTACTTC. Protein: CASSGRDSSSYEQYF.

The V call is TRBV19, the J call TRBJ1-1, with D unclear. Trimming pared 5 bases from V and 3 bases from J, leaving 19 bases between. The CDR3 consists of 16 residues. Germline V gene data show CDR1 as LNHDA and CDR2 as SQIVND (reference sequence). The CDR3 here is CASSHPGSPRDTEAFF. DNA of the CDR3: TGTGCCAGTAGTCACCCGGGAAGTCCAAGAGACACTGAAGCTTTCTTT. Filled out from reference TRBV19 and TRBJ1-1, the complete variable domain reads DGGITQSPKYLFRKEGQNVTLSCEQNLNHDAMYWYRQDPGQGLRLIYYSQIVNDFQKGDIAEGYSVSREKKESFPLTVTSAQKNPTAFYLCASSHPGSPRDTEAFFGQGTRLTVV.

This sequence joins TRBV24-1 and TRBJ2-2, with D perhaps TRBD1 (6 bases). V lost 8 bases and J 4 bases, leaving 13 bases between the germline ends. CDR1 is KGHDR, CDR2 SFDVKD, per germline. This CDR3 is 14 amino acids long. The CDR3 DNA sequence: TGTGCCACCAAAGGTCCAGGGGCCACCGGGGAGCTGTTTTTT. It is translated as CATKGPGATGELFF.

The CDR3 sequence: CSASVSSYNEQFF. The CDR3 bases are TGCAGCGCCTCAGTTTCGTCCTACAATGAGCAGTTCTTC. This rearrangement joins TRBV29-1 to TRBJ2-1; no clear D gene. The V gene's germline CDR1 is SQVTM and CDR2 ANQGSEA. This CDR3 is built from 13 residues. The V gene lost 7 bases and the J gene lost 1 base, with 11 bases spanning the gap.

This chain joins TRBV28 and TRBJ1-2; D is undetermined. The CDR3 length is 12 residues. The germline V and J ends were trimmed by 7 bases and 5 bases, with 11 bases remaining between them. Germline CDR1 reads MDHEN; CDR2 reads SYDVKM. CDR3 loop: CASTIAGYGYTF. The CDR3 DNA sequence: TGTGCCAGCACAATCGCGGGGTATGGCTACACCTTC.

The chain is built from TRBV28 and TRBJ2-7; TRBD1 matches at 8 bases. This CDR3 is built from 14 residues. Germline values: CDR1 MDHEN, CDR2 SYDVKM. V gave up 3 bases and J gave up 4 bases; unmatched junction bases: 5. The CDR3 bases are TGTGCCAGCAGTTTGGACAGGGAGGATTACGAGCAGTACTTC. Amino acid sequence: CASSLDREDYEQYF.

J is TRBJ2-1 and V is TRBV5-1; TRBD1 agrees at 9 bases. The CDR3 runs 18 residues. The trim removed 3 bases at V and 0 bases at J, leaving 10 bases unmatched. The germline gives CDR1 SGHRS, CDR2 YFSETQ. The CDR3 DNA follows: TGCGCCAGCAGCTACCGACAGGGGGTCCCTAGCTCCTACAATGAGCAGTTCTTC. It specifies CASSYRQGVPSSYNEQFF.

V usage is TRBV6-4 and J usage is TRBJ2-3, with D maybe TRBD2 (6 bases). V lost 5 bases and J lost 4, with 19 bases in between. From germline, CDR1 is MRHNA and CDR2 SNTAGT. This CDR3 has 16 amino acids. In nucleotides, the CDR3 is TGTGCCAGCAGTCCGGGCCTAAGAGGCGGGGCAGATACGCAGTATTTT. Its translation is CASSPGLRGGADTQYF.

This chain links TRBV30 with TRBJ1-5; tentative D call: TRBD1 (6 bases). With 0 bases removed from V and 0 bases from J, the gap between germline ends came to 21 bases. The CDR3 extends over 19 amino acids. The germline V gene encodes CDR1 GTSNPN and CDR2 SVGIG (reference sequence). As DNA, the CDR3 is TGTGCCTGGAGTGTAACGCGAAGGACAGCTAATTATAGCAATCAGCCCCAGCATTTT. It specifies CAWSVTRRTANYSNQPQHF.

The CDR3 loop is CASSAAGTGKYEQYF. CDR3 nucleotides: TGTGCCAGCAGCGCAGCCGGGACAGGGAAGTACGAGCAGTACTTC. The J gene is TRBJ2-7, the V gene TRBV6-5, with 9 bases aligning to TRBD1. V dropped 6 bases and J dropped 4; count of bases not matched to a gene: 10. Germline CDR1 and CDR2: MNHEY and SVGAGI. CDR3 length equals 15 residues.

J is TRBJ1-2 and V is TRBV19, with TRBD1 matching 9 bases. This CDR3 has 16 residues. Per germline, CDR1 LNHDA and CDR2 SQIVND (reference sequence). The J segment lost 0 bases and the V segment lost 5 bases, leaving 7 bases of the junction unmatched. CDR3 in DNA: TGTGCCAGTAGTCTTTCTCGGACAGGGGCTAACTATGGCTACACCTTC. The encoded protein is CASSLSRTGANYGYTF.

The chain recombines TRBV24-1 with TRBJ2-4, with TRBD2 matching over 9 bases. Looked up from germline, CDR1 is KGHDR and CDR2 is SFDVKD. Trimming removed 4 bases from V and 0 bases from J; junction bases left unmatched: 15. This CDR3 has 20 residues. CDR3 DNA sequence: TGTGCCACCAGTGAAGGAGGGAGTAGCGGGAGTCCCCTAGCCAAAAACATTCAGTACTTC. It yields the protein CATSEGGSSGSPLAKNIQYF.

The chain combines TRBV27 with TRBJ1-5; 9 bases fit TRBD1. The ends lost 4 bases at V and 6 bases at J; junction bases unmatched: 7. This CDR3 has 15 amino acids. Germline V gene sequence: CDR1 MNHEY, CDR2 SMNVEV (reference sequence). The CDR3 here is CASSWQQGAGQPQHF. The CDR3 nucleotides read TGTGCCAGCAGTTGGCAACAGGGGGCGGGTCAGCCCCAGCATTTT.

The chain combines TRBV19 with TRBJ1-1; 8 bases line up with TRBD1. V trimming: 2 bases; J trimming: 1 base; junction bases outside the gene matches: 3. Germline values: CDR1 LNHDA, CDR2 SQIVND (reference sequence). CDR3 length: 15 amino acids. CDR3 protein: CASSIQGAQNTEAFF. In DNA, the CDR3 is TGTGCCAGTAGTATACAGGGGGCACAGAACACTGAAGCTTTCTTT.

The chain recombines TRBV7-3 with TRBJ2-2; D remains unclear. Trimming removed 5 bases at V and 7 bases at J, with 11 bases between. This CDR3 is 13 amino acids long. The germline CDR1 and CDR2 sequences are SGHTA and FQGTGA. CDR3 in amino acids: CASSPSSVGELFF. The DNA for the CDR3 is TGTGCCAGCAGCCCATCGTCGGTCGGGGAGCTGTTTTTT.

The chain uses TRBV9 and TRBJ2-6, with D unresolved. This CDR3 region has 14 residues. The V end lost 0 bases, the J end lost 4 bases, and 5 bases lay between the germline ends. Germline CDR1 reads SGDLS; CDR2 reads YYNGEE. The DNA for the CDR3 is TGTGCCAGCAGCGTAGGGGCCGGGGCCAACGTCCTGACTTTC. The encoded protein is CASSVGAGANVLTF. The variable domain in full, completed from reference TRBV9 and TRBJ2-6, reads DSGVTQTPKHLITATGQRVTLRCSPRSGDLSVYWYQQSLDQGLQFLIQYYNGEERAKGNILERFSAQQFPDLHSELNLSSLELGDSALYFCASSVGAGANVLTFGAGSRLTVL.

The gene calls are TRBV29-1 and TRBJ2-1; the match to TRBD1 covers 11 bases. The ends lost 0 bases at V and 9 bases at J; junction bases unmatched: 13. Germline V CDR1 and CDR2: SQVTM, ANQGSEA. The CDR3 is 17 residues long. The CDR3 DNA reads TGCAGCGTTGAAGACGCTTCCGGGACAGGGGGACTTGGTGAGCAGTTCTTC. Its translation is CSVEDASGTGGLGEQFF.

As concerns this clone: Other DNA sequences in the same sample also yield this CDR3. CDR3 DNA sequence: TGTGCCAGCAGTTACTCGGACAGGGGTTCCTACGAGCAGTACTTC. As protein: CASSYSDRGSYEQYF. The rearrangement uses TRBV6-5 and TRBJ2-7; TRBD1 agrees at 9 bases. V lost 0 bases to trimming and J lost 1 base; unmatched junction nucleotides: 1. CDR1 and CDR2 (germline): MNHEY, SVGAGI. The CDR3 is 15 residues long.

V is TRBV18 and J is TRBJ2-5, with unresolved D. CDR3 size: 15 residues. Germline CDR1 reads KGHSH; CDR2 reads LQKENI. Between the trimmed V and J ends, which lost 2 bases and 1 base, there was a span of 11 bases. The CDR3 nucleotides are TGTGCCAGCTCACCATATGAGGCCTCCCAAGAGACCCAGTACTTC. Translated, it gives CASSPYEASQETQYF.

The chain uses TRBV4-3 and TRBJ2-2; no clear D. CDR3 length equals 14 residues. Germline CDR1 is LGHNA and CDR2 is YSLEER. The V gene lost 4 bases and the J gene lost 4 bases, with 10 bases spanning the gap. The CDR3 loop reads CASSRVASTGELFF. In DNA, the CDR3 is TGCGCCAGCAGCCGAGTAGCCTCCACCGGGGAGCTGTTTTTT.

V usage is TRBV4-1 and J usage is TRBJ2-1, with a weak D call TRBD2 (6 bases). V was shortened by 0 bases and J by 8 bases, with 14 bases between the two germline ends. The CDR3 is 15 residues long. CDR1 is MGHRA and CDR2 is YSYEKL in the germline V gene. The CDR3 DNA sequence: TGCGCCAGCAGCCAAGAAGGGCGGGAAGGCGATGAGCAGTTCTTC. Translation gives CASSQEGREGDEQFF.

The chain carries TRBV11-3 and TRBJ2-2; D gene ambiguous. Germline-derived CDR1 and CDR2 are SGHNT and YENEEA. The CDR3 is 13 residues long. V lost 0 bases and J lost 6, with 5 bases in between. The CDR3 sequence is CASSLDPAGELFF. CDR3 sequence (DNA): TGTGCCAGCAGCTTAGATCCGGCCGGGGAGCTGTTTTTT.

This clone was counted only a few times. The J gene is TRBJ1-5, the V gene TRBV5-6, with D possibly being TRBD1 (5 bases). The CDR3 has 16 residues. The ends were cut back, 1 base at V and 3 bases at J, with 14 bases in the middle. Looked up from germline, CDR1 is SGHDT and CDR2 is YYEEEE. CDR3 sequence reads: CASSLLGGADNQPQHF. The CDR3 nucleotides read TGTGCCAGCAGCTTGTTGGGGGGTGCGGACAATCAGCCCCAGCATTTT.

The V gene is TRBV5-8, the J gene TRBJ2-5; tentatively, D is TRBD2 (5 bases). V lost 1 base and J 7 bases, leaving 11 bases between the germline ends. The length of the CDR3 is 13 residues. Germline CDR1 is SGHTS and CDR2 is YDEGEE. The CDR3 region is CASSLSSFGTQYF. DNA of the CDR3: TGTGCCAGCAGCTTGTCTAGCTTTGGGACCCAGTACTTC.

CDR3 DNA sequence: TGTGCCAGCAGTTCCTCCTATATCGGAGAATGGGAGTTCTTC. Encoded protein: CASSSSYIGEWEFF. The rearrangement uses TRBV6-2 or TRBV6-3 and TRBJ2-1; D not resolved. Germline loops: CDR1 MNHEY, CDR2 SVGEGT. The CDR3 totals 14 residues. V lost 4 bases, J lost 14 bases, and 21 bases lay in between.

V and J are TRBV5-1 and TRBJ2-1, with TRBD2 identical over 8 bases. The CDR3 loop spans 13 amino acids. V was pared by 5 bases and J by 6 bases, with 4 bases of the junction left unmatched. Looked up from germline, CDR1 is SGHRS and CDR2 is YFSETQ. In DNA form, the CDR3 reads TGCGCCAGCAGACCCACTAGCGGCAATGAGCAGTTCTTC. This sequence encodes CASRPTSGNEQFF. Full variable domain (outside the CDR3, taken from reference TRBV5-1 and TRBJ2-1): KAGVTQTPRYLIKTRGQQVTLSCSPISGHRSVSWYQQTPGQGLQFLFEYFSETQRNKGNFPGRFSGRQFSNSRSEMNVSTLELGDSALYLCASRPTSGNEQFFGPGTRLTVL.

The chain couples TRBV18 to TRBJ2-2; no firm D call. The CDR3 loop spans 16 amino acids. In germline, CDR1 is KGHSH, CDR2 LQKENI. V lost 3 bases and J lost 5, with 16 bases in between. DNA for the CDR3: TGTGCCAGCTCACCGGCCCAGACTGCTTTAACCGGGGAGCTGTTTTTT. As protein: CASSPAQTALTGELFF.

This clone was seen a single time. This chain uses TRBV9 with TRBJ2-7, with 9 positions matching TRBD2. J lost 5 bases, V lost 0 bases, and 6 bases had no gene match. CDR1 is SGDLS and CDR2 is YYNGEE in the germline V gene. The CDR3 contains 15 residues. CDR3 sequence reads: CASSVGASGTHEQYF. Here the CDR3 DNA reads TGTGCCAGCAGCGTAGGGGCTAGCGGGACCCACGAGCAGTACTTC.

This clone was seen just once. CDR3 nucleotides: TGTGCCAGCAGCGTAGATGAGGGCACCCGGGAGACCCAGTACTTC. Its protein is CASSVDEGTRETQYF. V and J are TRBV9 and TRBJ2-5, with TRBD2 as a possible D gene (5 bases). The CDR3 runs 15 residues. CDR1 is SGDLS and CDR2 is YYNGEE in the germline V gene. Trimming cost V 0 bases and J 5 bases, with 14 bases left between them.

The chain has TRBV7-2 and TRBJ2-7; 9 nucleotides agree with TRBD2. Looked up from germline, CDR1 is SGHTA and CDR2 is FQGNSA. The V segment lost 1 base and the J segment 1 base; nucleotides outside the gene matches: 5. The CDR3 extends over 16 amino acids. CDR3 coding DNA: TGTGCCAGCAGCTTAGAAGTTGCGGGAGGGTCCTACGAGCAGTACTTC. Its translation: CASSLEVAGGSYEQYF.

The V gene is TRBV19, the J gene TRBJ2-7, with a possible D match to TRBD2 (6 bases). This CDR3 region has 12 residues. Trimming stripped 3 bases from V and 4 bases from J, with 7 bases between. The germline V gene has CDR1 LNHDA and CDR2 SQIVND (reference sequence). The CDR3 loop reads CASSIGGYEQYF. DNA for the CDR3: TGTGCCAGTAGTATCGGAGGGTACGAGCAGTACTTC.

The V call is TRBV7-8, the J call TRBJ2-5; no clear D gene. This CDR3 is 14 amino acids long. Germline CDR1 SGHVS, CDR2 FQNEAQ. V gave up 4 bases and J gave up 2 bases, with 11 bases separating them. CDR3 loop: CASSSYELQETQYF. In DNA form, the CDR3 reads TGTGCCAGCAGCTCCTACGAATTACAAGAGACCCAGTACTTC.